The 17 T cell receptor beta chains in this list originate from one sample, sequenced in a study of T cell responses to AZD1222 COVID-19 vaccine. TCRdb keeps only in-frame clones here, not all; method: immunoSEQ multiplex PCR. The sample yields about 140,000 clones, 85% to 95% seen once. Source: peripheral blood, taken after recovery from COVID-19. The receptor source for this set is an adult who had recovered from COVID-19.

V and J are TRBV6-4 and TRBJ2-3, with 7 bases lining up with TRBD2. The V gene end was trimmed by 2 bases and the J gene end by 4 bases; junction bases not matched to a gene: 6. CDR1 is MRHNA and CDR2 is SNTAGT in the germline V gene. The CDR3 contains 15 residues. The CDR3 DNA follows: TGTGCCAGCAGTGACCGGGCGGGAGAGGCAGATACGCAGTATTTT. This translates into CASSDRAGEADTQYF.

J is TRBJ2-6 and V is TRBV15, with 10 bases identical to TRBD1. V lost 1 base to trimming and J lost 2 bases; unmatched junction nucleotides: 11. Germline V gene lookup returns CDR1 LNHNV and CDR2 YYDKDF (reference sequence). The CDR3 totals 20 residues. Written as DNA, the CDR3 is TGTGCCACCAGCAGAGCACCGCTGACAGGGGGCGTTGCTGGGGCCAACGTCCTGACTTTC. Protein product: CATSRAPLTGGVAGANVLTF.

The J gene is TRBJ2-7, the V gene TRBV9; 10 bases fit TRBD2. V was pared by 2 bases and J by 5 bases, with 7 bases of the junction left unmatched. From germline, CDR1 is SGDLS and CDR2 YYNGEE. The CDR3 runs 15 residues. The CDR3 nucleotides read TGTGCCAGCAGCGTGTCGCTAGCGGGAGCACACGAGCAGTACTTC. Translation gives CASSVSLAGAHEQYF.

The chain couples TRBV3-1 (or the pseudogene TRBV3-2) to TRBJ2-1; possible D gene TRBD2, 5 bases. The germline V gene encodes CDR1 LGHDT and CDR2 YNNKEL (reference sequence). V lost 3 bases to trimming and J lost 6 bases, with 12 bases between them. The CDR3 spans 14 residues. The CDR3 protein is CASSHTIRGNEQFF. CDR3 nucleotides: TGTGCCAGCAGCCATACAATACGGGGCAATGAGCAGTTCTTC.

Here the CDR3 reads CASSLGHGARAQYF. As DNA, the CDR3 is TGCGCCAGCAGCTTGGGACACGGAGCTCGGGCCCAGTACTTC. V is TRBV5-1 and J is TRBJ2-5, with D uncertain. Between the trimmed V and J ends, which lost 0 bases and 9 bases, there was a span of 15 bases. This CDR3 has 14 amino acids. Looked up from germline, CDR1 is SGHRS and CDR2 is YFSETQ. Together with reference TRBV5-1 and TRBJ2-5, the CDR3 gives the full variable domain: KAGVTQTPRYLIKTRGQQVTLSCSPISGHRSVSWYQQTPGQGLQFLFEYFSETQRNKGNFPGRFSGRQFSNSRSEMNVSTLELGDSALYLCASSLGHGARAQYFGPGTRLLVL.

J is TRBJ2-3 and V is TRBV3-1 (or the pseudogene TRBV3-2); no clear D gene. This CDR3 contains 11 residues. In germline, CDR1 is LGHDT, CDR2 YNNKEL (reference sequence). V dropped 5 bases and J dropped 2 bases, with 2 bases sitting between them. This chain's CDR3 is CASSVTDTQYF. CDR3 nucleotides: TGTGCCAGCAGCGTCACAGATACGCAGTATTTT.

The CDR3 nucleotides are TGTGCCAGCAACGACAGGCGGCAGCTGAACACTGAAGCTTTCTTT. Translation gives CASNDRRQLNTEAFF. The gene calls are TRBV7-9 and TRBJ1-1; tentative D call: TRBD1 (6 bases). Germline CDR1 reads SEHNR; CDR2 reads FQNEAQ (reference sequence). CDR3 length: 15 amino acids. Trimming removed 7 bases at V and 0 bases at J, with 15 bases between.

The V gene is TRBV18, the J gene TRBJ1-2; tentative D call: TRBD1 (5 bases). Trimming took off 0 bases at V and 3 bases at J, with 17 bases between the two ends. CDR3 size: 17 residues. Germline V gene sequence: CDR1 KGHSH, CDR2 LQKENI. The CDR3 region is CASSPPVQVFGYYGYTF. The CDR3 region has the DNA TGTGCCAGCTCACCACCCGTACAGGTCTTCGGGTACTATGGCTACACCTTC.

The chain carries TRBV11-3 and TRBJ1-2; 7 nucleotides match TRBD1. Germline lookup yields CDR1 SGHNT and CDR2 YENEEA. The CDR3 runs to 14 residues. The junction had 7 bases not matched to a gene; V was cut back by 9 bases and J by 0 bases. The CDR3: CARGTAGSNYGYTF. The CDR3 coding sequence is TGTGCCAGGGGGACAGCCGGTTCTAACTATGGCTACACCTTC. The whole variable domain, filled in from reference TRBV11-3 and TRBJ1-2, reads EAGVVQSPRYKIIEKKQPVAFWCNPISGHNTLYWYLQNLGQGPELLIRYENEEAVDDSQLPKDRFSAERLKGVDSTLKIQPAELGDSAVYLCARGTAGSNYGYTFGSGTRLTVV.

The chain recombines TRBV30 with TRBJ1-4; unclear D gene. This CDR3 has 13 residues. Germline V gene sequence: CDR1 GTSNPN, CDR2 SVGIG (reference sequence). Between the trimmed V and J ends, which lost 3 bases and 14 bases, there was a span of 19 bases. In DNA, the CDR3 is TGTGCCTGGAGCGCCGGGCCCCGTGAATTGCTGTTTTTT. It is translated as CAWSAGPRELLFF.

J is TRBJ2-5 and V is TRBV13; D is uncertain. Per the germline V gene, CDR1 is PRHDT and CDR2 is FYEKMQ (reference sequence). CDR3 length: 13 residues. Deletions cut 5 bases from V and 5 bases from J, with 12 bases between. CDR3 in DNA: TGTGCCAGCAGCAAAGGGTTAAGGGAGACCCAGTACTTC. Translation: CASSKGLRETQYF.

The chain employs TRBV7-2 and TRBJ2-1; possible D gene TRBD1, 5 bases. In germline, CDR1 is SGHTA, CDR2 FQGNSA. Trimming stripped 4 bases from V and 8 bases from J, with 9 bases between. The CDR3 has 12 amino acids. The CDR3 spells CASSSGWDEQFF. In DNA, the CDR3 is TGTGCCAGCAGCTCAGGGTGGGATGAGCAGTTCTTC.

V gene TRBV19 combines with J gene TRBJ2-1; D uncertain. V was trimmed by 5 bases and J by 8 bases, leaving 13 bases between them. Germline CDR1 reads LNHDA; CDR2 reads SQIVND (reference sequence). The CDR3 has 13 residues. This CDR3 is CASSFTSDYEQFF. In nucleotides, the CDR3 is TGTGCCAGTAGTTTCACCTCTGACTATGAGCAGTTCTTC.

V usage is TRBV7-8 and J usage is TRBJ1-2; tentative D call: TRBD1 (5 bases). Germline CDR1 and CDR2: SGHVS and FQNEAQ. The CDR3 length is 17 residues. The V gene lost 2 bases and the J gene lost 2 bases, with 18 bases spanning the gap. The CDR3 DNA sequence: TGTGCCAGCAGCTTACGCGCAGACAGAACCTTAAACTATGGCTACACCTTC. Translated: CASSLRADRTLNYGYTF.

The J gene is TRBJ2-1, the V gene TRBV5-6, with a tentative D call TRBD2 (7 bases). Per the germline V gene, CDR1 is SGHDT and CDR2 is YYEEEE. The CDR3 covers 19 residues. V dropped 1 base and J dropped 4 bases, with 24 bases sitting between them. The DNA for the CDR3 is TGTGCCAGCAGCTTGCCCTACAGGGATGAACTAGCGCGATACAATGAGCAGTTCTTC. Translated, it gives CASSLPYRDELARYNEQFF.

V usage is TRBV10-1 and J usage is TRBJ1-1, with 9 nucleotides matching TRBD1. The CDR3 has 17 residues. The ends lost 9 bases at V and 0 bases at J; junction bases unmatched: 14. In germline, CDR1 is WNHNN, CDR2 SYGVQD (reference sequence). CDR3 nucleotides: TGCGCCAGGAATCACATCCCGGGGACAGGGCTGAACACTGAAGCTTTCTTT. This sequence encodes CARNHIPGTGLNTEAFF.

This chain uses TRBV6-5 with TRBJ2-7, with D perhaps TRBD1 (6 bases). The CDR3 loop spans 15 amino acids. V was pared by 2 bases and J by 2 bases, with 13 bases between. Germline CDR1 is MNHEY and CDR2 is SVGAGI. The CDR3 is CASSYDRTATYEQYF. The CDR3 region has the DNA TGTGCCAGCAGTTACGACCGGACAGCAACCTACGAGCAGTACTTC.